A single sample is the source of the 9 T cell receptor beta chains below, sequenced in a study of patients and donors after allogeneic stem cell transplantation. A single record per CDR3 protein comes from TCRdb applying MiXCR to the RT-PCR reads. The profile shows roughly 960,000 distinct CDR3 sequences, approximately 19% of them singletons. Material: blood, either unsorted or a sorted T cell fraction (not recorded which). The receptors were gathered from a human donor who was either an allogeneic HSCT recipient or a stem cell or donor lymphocyte infusion donor (not recorded which). It is not recorded whose cells these are; they may come from a transplant donor.

This clonotype was recorded a few times. The CDR3, as DNA: TGCGCCACTTCACAGGGGGTGGAAAGGAACACTGAAGCTTTCTTT. Translating it yields CATSQGVERNTEAFF. The chain recombines TRBV4-3 with TRBJ1-1, with 8 bases matching TRBD1. Looked up from germline, CDR1 is LGHNA and CDR2 is YSLEER. Unmatched junction bases numbered 11, after V lost 10 bases and J lost 1 base. The length of the CDR3 is 15 residues.

The chain uses TRBV29-1 and TRBJ2-1; 9 positions match TRBD2. The length of the CDR3 is 18 residues. In germline, CDR1 is SQVTM, CDR2 ANQGSEA. The V segment lost 7 bases and the J segment 2 bases; nucleotides outside the gene matches: 18. CDR3 coding DNA: TGCAGCGCCCTACCGACTAGCGGAACCGAGAGCGCCTACAATGAGCAGTTCTTC. Translation: CSALPTSGTESAYNEQFF.

The chain uses TRBV2 and TRBJ2-4; tentatively, D is TRBD2 (7 bases). The V and J ends lost 7 bases and 0 bases respectively, with 10 bases between them. CDR3 size: 14 residues. Germline V gene data show CDR1 as SNHLY and CDR2 as FYNNEI. CDR3 nucleotides: TGTGCCAGCAAGGGGGGGTTAGCCAAAAACATTCAGTACTTC. It specifies CASKGGLAKNIQYF.

The chain carries TRBV3-1 and TRBJ1-6; D might be TRBD1 (5 bases). Germline assignment: CDR1 LGHDT and CDR2 YNNKEL (reference sequence). CDR3 length equals 14 residues. The V end lost 4 bases, the J end lost 8 bases, and 12 bases lay between the germline ends. The CDR3 coding sequence is TGTGCCAGCAGCCGGGACTCCAGGGATTCACCCCTCCACTTT. It yields the protein CASSRDSRDSPLHF. Together with reference TRBV3-1 and TRBJ1-6, the CDR3 gives the full variable domain: DTAVSQTPKYLVTQMGNDKSIKCEQNLGHDTMYWYKQDSKKFLKIMFSYNNKELIINETVPNRFSPKSPDKAHLNLHINSLELGDSAVYFCASSRDSRDSPLHFGNGTRLTVT.

This clonotype showed up just a few times. V and J are TRBV15 and TRBJ1-6; D unclear. Looked up from germline, CDR1 is LNHNV and CDR2 is YYDKDF (reference sequence). CDR3 length: 17 amino acids. The V end lost 6 bases, the J end lost 0 bases, and 15 bases lay between the germline ends. CDR3 coding DNA: TGTGCCACCAGAGGAGGAGGGTCTCGCTCCTATAATTCACCCCTCCACTTT. Encoded protein: CATRGGGSRSYNSPLHF.

This clonotype was recorded once. This chain joins TRBV27 and TRBJ1-2; D gene uncertain. V dropped 2 bases and J dropped 3 bases, with 7 bases sitting between them. This CDR3 is built from 13 residues. Germline V gives CDR1 MNHEY, CDR2 SMNVEV (reference sequence). The CDR3 is CASSLKVDYGYTF. The CDR3 DNA reads as TGTGCCAGCAGTTTAAAGGTAGACTATGGCTACACCTTC.

The chain couples TRBV2 to TRBJ2-7; D unresolved. V was cut by 8 bases and J by 6 bases, with 26 bases left in between. The length of the CDR3 is 16 residues. Germline CDR1 SNHLY, CDR2 FYNNEI. CDR3 nucleotide sequence: TGTGCCAGCTCTAACGAAGCCACATCCTTCGTTGTCGAGCAGTACTTC. It is translated as CASSNEATSFVVEQYF.

Ten or more counts support this clonotype. The V gene is TRBV20-1, the J gene TRBJ1-5; perhaps TRBD1 as D (5 bases). The CDR3 is made up of 15 amino acids. Between the trimmed V and J ends, which lost 3 bases and 5 bases, there was a span of 17 bases. Germline V gives CDR1 DFQATT, CDR2 SNEGSKA (reference sequence). DNA of the CDR3: TGCAGTGCTAGGTTCGGCAGGGTGGGAGATCAGCCCCAGCATTTT. It encodes CSARFGRVGDQPQHF.

This clonotype has more than one count but fewer than ten. V and J are TRBV27 and TRBJ2-3, with no clear D. CDR1 MNHEY and CDR2 SMNVEV come from the germline V gene (reference sequence). This CDR3 contains 13 residues. Between the trimmed V and J ends, which lost 4 bases and 6 bases, there was a span of 11 bases. CDR3 in amino acids: CASSSLRWDTQYF. CDR3 bases: TGTGCCAGCAGTTCCCTTCGGTGGGATACGCAGTATTTT.